This entry features one T cell receptor beta chain sequence. Its antigen is unknown. In the library, individual cDNA molecules carried attached unique molecular identifiers. Via MiXCR, TCRdb re-called the 5' RACE reads, giving one row per CDR3 protein. Of approximately 46,000 distinct CDR3 sequences in the sample, less than 30% were seen once. Per germline, CDR1 SGHRS and CDR2 YFSETQ. The CDR3 is 13 amino acids. J was trimmed by 8 bases and V by 4 bases; bases with no gene match: 3. The data derive from a study of early T cells in non-severe SARS-CoV-2 infection. Study-level information: Chains from this unsorted whole-blood bulk RNA could not be paired.

Study findings and constraints: The study's VDJdb matching favored anti-spike CD8 responses and missed private and CD4 specificities.

The source was whole blood, collected at baseline. The chain links TRBV5-1 to TRBJ1-6; 7 nucleotides match TRBD1. This sequence was found in an adult who was a healthcare worker with PCR-confirmed SARS-CoV-2 infection or an uninfected control (not recorded which). In nucleotides, the CDR3 is TGCGCCAGCAGCGCCGACAGGGATTCACCCCTCCACTTT. Protein: CASSADRDSPLHF.